This T cell receptor (beta chain) is drawn from a study of cytomegalovirus exposure and HLA in healthy donors. CDR3 length equals 15 residues. V lost 5 bases and J 2 bases, leaving 16 bases between the germline ends. Germline lookup yields CDR1 SGHAT and CDR2 FQNNGV. This PCR relied on a set of 60 Vbeta primers and 13 Jbeta primers. TCRdb's copy holds only in-frame clones and misses some; the assay was immunoSEQ multiplex PCR. The table includes roughly 150,000 clones, around four fifths detected once. Study-level results: In the analysis, some V segments, TRBV6-2 and TRBV6-3 included, were excluded as indistinguishable.

Note on this clone: Antigen specificity is unknown.

The TCR originated in a male donor in good health and CMV-seronegative. The V call is TRBV11-2, the J call TRBJ2-7; no definite D call. Input material: PBMCs. The CDR3 DNA reads as TGTGCCAGCAGCATAGGGCAGGCCCAAGCCTACGAGCAGTACTTC. This sequence encodes CASSIGQAQAYEQYF.